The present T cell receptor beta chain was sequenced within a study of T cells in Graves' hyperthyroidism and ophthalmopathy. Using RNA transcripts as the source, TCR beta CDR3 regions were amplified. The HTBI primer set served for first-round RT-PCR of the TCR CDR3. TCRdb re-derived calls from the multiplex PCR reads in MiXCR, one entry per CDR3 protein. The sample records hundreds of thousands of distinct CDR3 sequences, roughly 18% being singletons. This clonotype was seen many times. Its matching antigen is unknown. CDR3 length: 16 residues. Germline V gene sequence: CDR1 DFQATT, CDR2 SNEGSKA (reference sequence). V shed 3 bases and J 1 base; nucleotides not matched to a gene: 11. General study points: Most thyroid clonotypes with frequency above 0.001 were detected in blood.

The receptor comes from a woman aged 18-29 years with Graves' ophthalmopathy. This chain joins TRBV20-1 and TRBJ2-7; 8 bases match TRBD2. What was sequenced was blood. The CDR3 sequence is CSASLPGLVSSYEQYF. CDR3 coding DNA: TGCAGTGCTAGTCTTCCGGGACTAGTGTCATCCTACGAGCAGTACTTC.